What follows is one T cell receptor beta chain and its context. This sample was included in a study of CD8+CD57+ T cells in acquired aplastic anemia. Looking at the study overall: Among healthy donors, CD4+ cells averaged about 11 million reads.

Genomic DNA acted as the template from which TCR beta VDJ combination and CDR3 sequence profiling were carried out. TCRdb passed the reads through MiXCR, listing each CDR3 protein once. The table includes approximately 170,000 distinct CDR3 sequences, approximately 52% detected once. CDR1 is DFQATT and CDR2 is SNEGSKA in the germline V gene (reference sequence). This CDR3 contains 11 residues. The clonotype was recovered from a human donor in good health, serving as a control. The sequencing input was sorted CD4+, CD8+, or CD8+CD57+ T cells (not recorded which) from PBMCs. The chain combines TRBV20-1 with TRBJ2-3; D perhaps matches TRBD2 (6 bases). CDR3 in amino acids: CSPRGTDTQYF. CDR3 sequence (DNA): TGCAGCCCCCGGGGGACAGATACGCAGTATTTT.